What follows describes a single T cell receptor (beta chain). Its antigen is still unknown. One end of the junction fails to match germline, which may point to a read error. The protocol used for the library was 5' RACE. The run used an Illumina HiSeq 2500. The second PCR ran for about 6 to 11 cycles and used a J-beta primer mix along with a sample-barcoded 5' primer. A unique molecular identifier was introduced onto each TCR beta cDNA molecule by a template-switch 5' adaptor carrying 12 random nucleotides. At least 3 million CDR3-containing paired-end reads were obtained from each sample. First-strand cDNA was synthesized from all RNA with the Mint cDNA synthesis kit, primed by a TRBC-specific oligonucleotide. Following uracil-DNA glycosylase treatment, all cDNA underwent a first 18-cycle PCR with the universal primers M1SS and BC2_uni_R. On the authors' methods: For normalization, 1 million high-quality reads, each with a distinct molecular identifier, were randomly selected from each sample. Reads with shared molecular identifiers were discarded instead of being binned into consensus sequences. MiTCR, run with a Q25 quality threshold and the strictest error-elimination algorithm, handled CDR3 identification, clonotype clustering and error correction. A nonparametric unseen species model with Euler transformation was used to estimate a lower bound on total TCR beta diversity. Clones were called with MiXCR by TCRdb after fastp trimmed the public reads at Q25, and only in-frame beta chains were retained. Here each entry gathers all rows of one CDR3 protein and keeps the most common genes and DNA. The V and J calls, along with clone size, are taken from TCRdb and not from the paper's own processing. For this sample the table gives 710,000 or so distinct CDR3 sequences, of which about a fifth were detected only once. The ten biggest clones cover about 22% of the sample.

CDR1 MRHNA and CDR2 SNTAGT were looked up in the germline V gene. The CDR3 goes from the cysteine to the phenylalanine over 15 residues. Of the read, only the CDR3 DNA is kept; its 45 bases are in frame from base 1. Systemically healthy Caucasian individuals from Russia, approximately 39 in total and aged roughly 6 to 90 years, were included as donors. Each donor gave around 9.9 milliliters of peripheral blood, collected into EDTA-treated Vacutainer tubes. Ficoll-Paque density-gradient centrifugation was used to isolate PBMCs, with at least 6.5 million per sample. Trizol reagent was used to extract total RNA from the PBMCs, yielding at least 5 micrograms per sample. The percentages of naive CD45RAhigh/CD27high T cells were determined by flow cytometry on a PBMC aliquot from every donor. This specimen comes from a study of blood T cells in healthy people across ages (dated by TCRdb to 2013 to 2016). Some background on the complete study: In model experiments, roughly one uniquely barcoded TCR beta cDNA molecule per two T cells was captured by template switching. Age-related changes in TCR beta repertoire diversity were measured in the study by deep sequencing normalized with unique cDNA molecular identifiers. The donors were split into four age groups: young (average 16 years), middle-aged (around 40), aged (more than 55) and long-lived (approximately 89). To avoid experimental bias, donors of different ages were distributed randomly across sequencing lanes. Two additional independent replicas of 1 million unique cDNA reads from the same blood draw were analyzed for two donors (one aged 18 to 29 and one aged 80 or older).

Beyond this particular receptor, the publication reports: Observed TCR beta diversity per million T cells fell roughly linearly with age, and a significant reduction was already apparent by age around 40. Estimates of total diversity based on one million sequenced T cells were regarded as lower bounds and as underestimates. Because the CMV infection status of the donors was unknown, age-related changes in expanded clonotypes may potentially have been confounded. Observed TCR beta diversity correlated strongly with the percentage of naive T cells measured by flow cytometry. Conclusive comparison of naive and antigen-experienced compartments was prevented by the profiling of bulk unsorted PBMCs. The long-lived group showed more naive CD4+ T cells, fewer expanded clones and increased TCR diversity than the aged group, suggesting age selection.

The TCR was taken from a man between 65 and 80 years old in good health. Specimen: blood. The sequence is built from TRBV6-4 and TRBJ2-1; matching of 7 bases hints at TRBD1 as the D gene. The DNA is as follows: TGTGCCAGCAGTGTCCAAGGACAGGACTACAATGAGCGGTTCTTC. Its protein product is CASSVQGQDYNERFF.